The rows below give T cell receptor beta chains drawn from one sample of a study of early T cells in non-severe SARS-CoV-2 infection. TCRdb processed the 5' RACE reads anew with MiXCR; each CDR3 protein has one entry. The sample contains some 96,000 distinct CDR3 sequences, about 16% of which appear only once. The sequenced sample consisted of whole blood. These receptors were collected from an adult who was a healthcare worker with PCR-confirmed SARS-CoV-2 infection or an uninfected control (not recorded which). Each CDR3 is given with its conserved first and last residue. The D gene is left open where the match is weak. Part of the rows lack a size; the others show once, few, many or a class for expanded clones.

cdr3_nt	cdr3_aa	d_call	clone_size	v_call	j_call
TGCGCCAGCACTCTAGCGGGGGGCTCCTACGAGCAGTACTTC	CASTLAGGSYEQYF	TRBD2	many	TRBV10-2	TRBJ2-7
TGTGCCAGCAGCCTTGATTTCTCCTACAATGAGCAGTTCTTC	CASSLDFSYNEQFF	.	few	TRBV7-9	TRBJ2-1
TGTGCCACCAGCGGGCCCCGGGGCAGAAACATTCAGTACTTC	CATSGPRGRNIQYF	.	few	TRBV15	TRBJ2-4
TGCGCCAGCAGCCCCTCCGGCGGCTACACAGATACGCAGTATTTT	CASSPSGGYTDTQYF	.	.	TRBV5-1	TRBJ2-3
TGTGCCAGCAGCCCCTTCGGGGAAGCTTTCTTT	CASSPFGEAFF	.	few	TRBV7-2	TRBJ1-1
TGCAGCGTTGGTAGAAACACTGAAGCTTTCTTT	CSVGRNTEAFF	.	few	TRBV29-1	TRBJ1-1
TGTGCCAGCAGCCCTACCCGAGAAGAGACCCAGTACTTC	CASSPTREETQYF	.	.	TRBV5-5	TRBJ2-5
TGCAGTGCTACGGGGCGTAGGGGGCGGATGTCTTTCTTT	CSATGRRGRMSFF	TRBD1	few	TRBV20-1	TRBJ1-1
TGTGCCATCAACGACGGAGGCACAGATACGCAGTATTTT	CAINDGGTDTQYF	.	many	TRBV10-3	TRBJ2-3
TGTGCCAGCAGCGAGACGACAGATACGCAGTATTTT	CASSETTDTQYF	.	few	TRBV6-2/TRBV6-3	TRBJ2-3
TGTGCCAGCTCACCACCGATGGGTACGCTCACCTACGAGCAGTACTTC	CASSPPMGTLTYEQYF	.	many	TRBV18	TRBJ2-7
TGTGCCAGCAGTTTATCTTCACCCCTCCACTTT	CASSLSSPLHF	.	few	TRBV28	TRBJ1-6
TGCAGTGCCCGACAGACTTACCAAGAGACCCAGTACTTC	CSARQTYQETQYF	.	.	TRBV20-1	TRBJ2-5
TGCGCCAGCAAGCGGGGCGTGGAGCTGTTTTTT	CASKRGVELFF	TRBD2	.	TRBV10-2	TRBJ2-2
TGTGCCAGCAGCCAGCTTGGGGCTAGCGGGTACAATGAGCAGTTCTTC	CASSQLGASGYNEQFF	TRBD2	few	TRBV6-2/TRBV6-3	TRBJ2-1
TGTGCCAGCAGCTTAGTAGGAGGCTACGAGCAGTACTTC	CASSLVGGYEQYF	.	.	TRBV7-9	TRBJ2-7